This T cell receptor (beta chain) was identified during a study of T cell changes during pregnancy in multiple sclerosis. CDR3 length: 12 amino acids. V lost 2 bases to trimming and J lost 6 bases, with 5 bases between them. The germline gives CDR1 MNHEY, CDR2 SMNVEV (reference sequence). Notes on this clone: In the same sample, other DNA sequences code for this CDR3.

Data came from immunoSEQ multiplex PCR; TCRdb stores just in-frame clones and leaves some out. The sample holds approximately 71,000 clones, around nine tenths seen once. The chain carries TRBV27 and TRBJ1-5; maybe TRBD1 (5 bases). Sample: peripheral blood, taken in the third trimester of pregnancy. The TCR sequence derives from a female donor with multiple sclerosis, enrolled in a pregnancy study. In DNA, the CDR3 is TGTGCCAGCAGTTTAAGGGGTCAGCCCCAGCATTTT. Protein: CASSLRGQPQHF.